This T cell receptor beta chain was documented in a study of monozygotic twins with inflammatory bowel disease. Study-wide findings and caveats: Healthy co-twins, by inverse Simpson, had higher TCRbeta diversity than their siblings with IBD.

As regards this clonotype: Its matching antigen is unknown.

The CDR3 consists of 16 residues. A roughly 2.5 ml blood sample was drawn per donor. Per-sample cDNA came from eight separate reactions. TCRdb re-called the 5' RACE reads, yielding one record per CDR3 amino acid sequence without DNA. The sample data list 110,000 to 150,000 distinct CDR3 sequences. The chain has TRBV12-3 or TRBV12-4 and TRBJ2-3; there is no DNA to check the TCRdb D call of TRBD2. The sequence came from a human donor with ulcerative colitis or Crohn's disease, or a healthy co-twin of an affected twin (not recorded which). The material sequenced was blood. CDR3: CASTPPGLTFTDTQYF.